A selection of T cell receptor beta chains follows, all from one sample in a study of blood T cell repertoires in COVID-19. The table came from immunoSEQ multiplex PCR; TCRdb's copy has only in-frame clones and leaves some out. The table includes fewer than 350,000 clones, approximately 91% detected once. The sequencing input was PBMCs or T cells enriched from blood (not recorded which). Receptors were obtained from a woman in her 30s who had been exposed to COVID-19. CDR3s include the opening cysteine and the closing phenylalanine or tryptophan. The order of the fields is D gene, clone size, V gene, J gene, CDR3 protein, CDR3 DNA. D genes are given only for firm matches. Only some rows state a clone size, as once, few, many or a class for expanded clones.

-,-,TRBV2,TRBJ1-5,CASSPKTETASNQPQHF,TGTGCCAGCAGTCCCAAAACCGAGACAGCGAGCAATCAGCCCCAGCATTTT
-,-,TRBV6-4,TRBJ1-1,CASSNSGLQGGLNTEAFF,TGTGCCAGCTCCAACTCCGGCCTCCAAGGGGGTTTGAACACTGAAGCTTTCTTT
-,-,TRBV29-1,TRBJ1-3,CSAQQTLSGNTIYF,TGCAGCGCCCAACAGACGCTCTCTGGAAACACCATATATTTT
TRBD1,few,TRBV3-1/TRBV3-2,TRBJ1-2,CASRQQGADGYTF,TGTGCCAGCAGGCAACAGGGGGCGGATGGCTACACCTTC
-,once,TRBV7-6,TRBJ2-3,CASSLYPRQAGFALHTDTQYF,TGTGCCAGCAGCTTATACCCCCGGCAGGCAGGGTTCGCACTACACACAGATACGCAGTATTTT
TRBD1,-,TRBV27,TRBJ1-4,CASSLRTGDNEKLFF,TGTGCCAGCAGTCTGCGGACAGGTGACAATGAAAAACTGTTTTTT
-,-,TRBV6-5,TRBJ2-2,CASSKLTSTGELFF,TGTGCCAGCAGTAAACTGACTAGCACCGGGGAGCTGTTTTTT
-,-,TRBV13,TRBJ2-7,CASSLDSGPSQQYF,TGTGCCAGCAGCTTAGATAGCGGTCCCTCCCAGCAGTACTTC
TRBD1,-,TRBV20-1,TRBJ2-7,CSAGQGDEQYF,TGCAGTGCTGGCCAGGGGGACGAGCAGTACTTC
-,-,TRBV30,TRBJ1-4,CAWSVAGEKLFF,TGTGCCTGGAGTGTAGCAGGTGAAAAACTGTTTTTT
-,-,TRBV28,TRBJ1-3,CASSFLGGSGNTIYF,TGTGCCAGCAGTTTTCTGGGGGGTTCAGGAAACACCATATATTTT
-,-,TRBV27,TRBJ1-5,CASSFKGGSRQPQHF,TGTGCCAGCAGTTTTAAGGGTGGGAGTCGACAGCCCCAGCATTTT
-,once,TRBV27,TRBJ1-6,CASSLSRGIYNSPLHF,TGTGCCAGCAGTCTTTCCCGGGGGATCTATAATTCACCCCTCCACTTT
TRBD1,-,TRBV7-3,TRBJ1-3,CASSLAPGGLDSGNTIYF,TGTGCCAGCAGCTTGGCACCAGGGGGATTGGATTCTGGAAACACCATATATTTT
TRBD2,-,TRBV2,TRBJ2-7,CATTGTSGFYEQYF,TGTGCCACCACCGGGACTAGCGGTTTCTACGAGCAGTACTTC
TRBD1,-,TRBV9,TRBJ2-5,CASSAGTALGTQYF,TGTGCCAGCAGCGCCGGGACAGCCCTGGGGACCCAGTACTTC
-,-,TRBV2,TRBJ1-5,CASSEGGGKQPQHF,TGTGCCAGCAGTGAAGGCGGGGGGAAGCAGCCCCAGCATTTT
TRBD2,-,TRBV19,TRBJ2-3,CASSAPGLAATTDTQYF,TGTGCCAGTAGTGCCCCGGGGCTAGCGGCCACCACAGATACGCAGTATTTT
TRBD2,-,TRBV5-1,TRBJ2-2,CASSLGLAGYTGELFF,TGCGCCAGCAGCTTAGGGCTAGCGGGTTACACCGGGGAGCTGTTTTTT
-,-,TRBV28,TRBJ1-2,CASGRGYGYTF,TGTGCCAGCGGGAGGGGCTATGGCTACACCTTC
-,-,TRBV5-1,TRBJ1-5,CASSPSTGMGQPQHF,TGCGCCAGCAGCCCCTCAACAGGGATGGGTCAGCCCCAGCATTTT
-,-,TRBV7-9,TRBJ2-2,CASSLTEAGELFF,TGTGCCAGCAGCTTGACGGAGGCCGGGGAGCTGTTTTTT
TRBD1,-,TRBV4-1,TRBJ2-7,CASSQGDRRGFGEQYF,TGCGCCAGCAGCCAAGGGGACAGGAGGGGCTTTGGCGAGCAGTACTTC
TRBD1,-,TRBV5-6,TRBJ1-3,CASSFTWDRALDTIYF,TGTGCCAGCAGCTTCACGTGGGACAGGGCGCTGGACACCATATATTTT
-,-,TRBV11-2,TRBJ2-1,CASSLNGRGLNEQFF,TGTGCCAGCAGCTTAAACGGGCGGGGTTTAAATGAGCAGTTCTTC
TRBD1,-,TRBV5-1,TRBJ1-4,CASSAGQGLNEKLFF,TGCGCCAGCAGCGCAGGACAGGGCCTCAATGAAAAACTGTTTTTT
-,-,TRBV19,TRBJ1-5,CASSISGGQPQHF,TGTGCCAGTAGTATATCGGGTGGTCAGCCCCAGCATTTT
-,-,TRBV25-1,TRBJ1-1,CASSEGQNTEAFF,TGTGCCAGCAGTGAAGGGCAGAACACTGAAGCTTTCTTT
-,-,TRBV5-1,TRBJ1-1,CASSLTGIREAFF,TGCGCCAGCAGCTTAACAGGGATACGGGAAGCTTTCTTT
-,once,TRBV19,TRBJ2-2,CASSINIMNTGELFF,TGTGCCAGTAGTATAAATATAATGAACACCGGGGAGCTGTTTTTT
-,-,TRBV5-4,TRBJ1-4,CASSSTGAGTNEKLFF,TGTGCCAGCAGCTCCACAGGTGCGGGGACTAATGAAAAACTGTTTTTT
-,-,TRBV18,TRBJ1-2,CASSPSGQVYGYTF,TGTGCCAGCTCACCAAGTGGGCAGGTATATGGCTACACCTTC
TRBD2,once,TRBV5-1,TRBJ2-7,CASHSGTTYEQYF,TGCGCCAGCCACTCGGGGACTACTTACGAGCAGTACTTC
TRBD2,-,TRBV27,TRBJ2-5,CASSFTSGFQETQYF,TGTGCCAGCAGTTTCACTAGCGGATTCCAAGAGACCCAGTACTTC
-,-,TRBV28,TRBJ2-1,CASSISQGGSYNEQFF,TGTGCCAGCAGCATAAGCCAGGGGGGTTCCTACAATGAGCAGTTCTTC
-,few,TRBV4-2,TRBJ2-2,CASSQQGNTGELFF,TGTGCCAGCAGTCAGCAGGGGAACACCGGGGAGCTGTTTTTT
-,-,TRBV19,TRBJ1-2,CASSIHLRDYGYTF,TGTGCCAGTAGTATTCATCTCCGGGACTATGGCTACACCTTC